One sample yielded the 27 T cell receptor beta chains listed below, sequenced in a study of cytomegalovirus exposure and HLA in healthy donors. The PCR contained 60 Vbeta and 13 Jbeta primers. The repertoire was sequenced with immunoSEQ multiplex PCR; TCRdb's copy has only in-frame clones and lacks some. The sample carries about 150,000 clones, 74% recorded once. The sample taken for sequencing was PBMCs. These receptors all come from a young man in good health and CMV-seronegative.

The chain recombines TRBV10-3 with TRBJ2-1; a possible D gene is TRBD2 (6 bases). The CDR3 spans 13 residues. Germline V gives CDR1 ENHRY, CDR2 SYGVKD. With 4 bases removed from V and 8 bases from J, the gap between germline ends came to 12 bases. The CDR3 spells CAISAGGADEQFF. CDR3 coding DNA: TGTGCCATCAGTGCCGGCGGGGCCGATGAGCAGTTCTTC.

This chain uses TRBV28 with TRBJ2-5; D gene ambiguous. Trimming shortened V by 6 bases and J by 0 bases, and 20 bases separated the two germline ends. Germline loops: CDR1 MDHEN, CDR2 SYDVKM. The CDR3 loop spans 17 amino acids. The DNA of the CDR3 is TGTGCCAGCAGCCAACGACGCGGAGACCCTTACCAAGAGACCCAGTACTTC. Its protein product is CASSQRRGDPYQETQYF.

This chain joins TRBV5-1 and TRBJ1-5; 7 nucleotides align to TRBD1. V shed 2 bases and J 4 bases; nucleotides not matched to a gene: 6. The germline V gene encodes CDR1 SGHRS and CDR2 YFSETQ. This CDR3 spans 15 amino acids. CDR3 region: CASSLEGARNQPQHF. CDR3 in DNA: TGCGCCAGCAGCTTAGAGGGGGCCCGGAATCAGCCCCAGCATTTT.

This sequence joins TRBV19 and TRBJ2-7; possibly TRBD2 for D (6 bases). CDR1 LNHDA and CDR2 SQIVND come from the germline V gene (reference sequence). Trimming took 8 bases from V and 3 from J, leaving 14 bases between them. CDR3 length: 13 residues. The CDR3 loop reads CASGGVLGYEQYF. As DNA, the CDR3 is TGTGCCAGTGGCGGGGTGTTGGGCTACGAGCAGTACTTC.

In DNA, the CDR3 is TGTGCCAGCAGCCAAAGCTGGCAGGGTAGTAACTATGGCTACACCTTC. The encoded protein is CASSQSWQGSNYGYTF. The genes are TRBV21-1 and TRBJ1-2; the table's TRBD1 call for D was not verified on the DNA. TRBV21-1 is marked as a pseudogene. The length of the CDR3 is 16 residues.

This chain links TRBV5-8 with TRBJ1-4; 9 nucleotides line up with TRBD1. J gave up 6 bases and V 4 bases, and 7 bases lay outside the gene matches. The CDR3 length is 15 residues. The germline V gene has CDR1 SGHTS and CDR2 YDEGEE. In nucleotides, the CDR3 is TGTGCCAGCAGCCCGCGACAGGGGGGGGATGAAAAACTGTTTTTT. Translation gives CASSPRQGGDEKLFF.

The rearrangement uses TRBV5-4 and TRBJ2-7, with D perhaps TRBD1 (6 bases). V lost 4 bases to trimming and J lost 7 bases, with 12 bases between them. Germline CDR1 is SGHNT and CDR2 is YYREEE (reference sequence). The CDR3 has 12 amino acids. As DNA, the CDR3 is TGTGCCAGCAGCCGGACAAGGGGGGAGCAGTACTTC. Translated: CASSRTRGEQYF.

This chain connects TRBV19 to TRBJ2-6, with D unresolved. CDR3 length equals 14 residues. Per germline, CDR1 LNHDA and CDR2 SQIVND (reference sequence). V dropped 5 bases and J dropped 4 bases, with 9 bases sitting between them. Here the CDR3 reads CASSLLGGANVLTF. DNA of the CDR3: TGTGCCAGTAGTCTCCTCGGGGGGGCCAACGTCCTGACTTTC.

This clone was seen only a few times. The chain is built from TRBV5-4 and TRBJ1-1, with D perhaps TRBD1 (6 bases). Trimming cost V 2 bases and J 0 bases, with 14 bases left between them. This CDR3 has 16 amino acids. Per germline, CDR1 SGHNT and CDR2 YYREEE (reference sequence). Here the CDR3 DNA reads TGTGCCAGCAGCTTACAAGGACAGAAACTGAACACTGAAGCTTTCTTT. It yields the protein CASSLQGQKLNTEAFF.

This sequence joins TRBV7-2 and TRBJ2-7; 7 nucleotides line up with TRBD1. The CDR3 totals 14 residues. With V trimmed by 5 bases and J by 3 bases, 7 bases remained unmatched. Germline CDR1 and CDR2: SGHTA and FQGNSA. The CDR3 sequence is CASSPDRDNYEQYF. CDR3 in DNA: TGTGCCAGCAGCCCTGACAGGGACAACTACGAGCAGTACTTC. Full variable domain (remainder filled in from reference TRBV7-2 and TRBJ2-7): GAGVSQSPSNKVTEKGKDVELRCDPISGHTALYWYRQSLGQGLEFLIYFQGNSAPDKSGLPSDRFSAERTGGSVSTLTIQRTQQEDSAVYLCASSPDRDNYEQYFGPGTRLTVT.

CDR3 nucleotide sequence: TGCGCCAGCAGCCAAGGGTTACTGAACACCGGGGAGCTGTTTTTT. Translation gives CASSQGLLNTGELFF. The V call is TRBV4-3, the J call TRBJ2-2, with unresolved D. V was trimmed by 1 base and J by 1 base, leaving 7 bases between them. This CDR3 comprises 15 residues. Germline loops: CDR1 LGHNA, CDR2 YSLEER.

V is TRBV9 and J is TRBJ2-1; D call uncertain. V dropped 0 bases and J dropped 8 bases, with 9 bases sitting between them. The CDR3 length is 13 residues. The germline V gene encodes CDR1 SGDLS and CDR2 YYNGEE. CDR3 nucleotides: TGTGCCAGCAGCGTAGGCCCCGCGGATGAGCAGTTCTTC. Protein product: CASSVGPADEQFF.

The chain combines TRBV5-1 with TRBJ1-1; tentatively, D is TRBD1 (5 bases). The CDR3 length is 14 residues. Germline V gene data show CDR1 as SGHRS and CDR2 as YFSETQ. Trimming removed 4 bases from V and 4 bases from J, with 14 bases in between. The CDR3 nucleotides are TGCGCCAGCAGCCCTCTACGGGGGAGCACTGAAGCTTTCTTT. Protein sequence: CASSPLRGSTEAFF.

The chain employs TRBV29-1 and TRBJ2-7; D is perhaps TRBD2 (5 bases). V lost 7 bases and J lost 7, with 14 bases in between. The CDR3 contains 11 residues. In germline, CDR1 is SQVTM, CDR2 ANQGSEA. CDR3 in amino acids: CSAWVRGEQYF. DNA of the CDR3: TGCAGCGCGTGGGTCAGAGGGGAGCAGTACTTC.

This chain links TRBV2 with TRBJ1-5, with 8 bases aligning to TRBD1. V lost 6 bases, J lost 1 base, and 8 bases stayed unmatched. This CDR3 region has 16 residues. Germline V gene data show CDR1 as SNHLY and CDR2 as FYNNEI. The CDR3 sequence is CASSSKTGASNQPQHF. In DNA, the CDR3 is TGTGCCAGCAGCTCGAAGACAGGGGCAAGCAATCAGCCCCAGCATTTT.

The chain recombines TRBV7-9 with TRBJ2-2; TRBD1 matches 7 bases. The CDR3 covers 14 residues. Germline trimming cut 8 bases from V and 2 bases from J; bases unmatched to any gene: 5. In germline, CDR1 is SEHNR, CDR2 FQNEAQ (reference sequence). The CDR3 bases are TGTGCCAGCCTCGACAGGGACAACACCGGGGAGCTGTTTTTT. This sequence encodes CASLDRDNTGELFF.

The chain combines TRBV5-6 with TRBJ2-5; the match to TRBD1 covers 8 bases. The germline V gene has CDR1 SGHDT and CDR2 YYEEEE. Trimming at V came to 0 bases and at J to 5 bases, leaving 9 bases not matched to a gene. The CDR3 covers 16 residues. The CDR3 DNA reads as TGTGCCAGCAGCTTGGTTGGACAGGGAATCGAGGAGACCCAGTACTTC. This translates into CASSLVGQGIEETQYF.

This clone was seen a single time. CDR3 sequence reads: CAIRQTASEKLFF. CDR3 nucleotide sequence: TGTGCCATCAGGCAGACAGCGTCTGAAAAACTGTTTTTT. The chain carries TRBV10-3 and TRBJ1-4; TRBD1 is a possible D gene (5 bases). V was cut by 6 bases and J by 7 bases, with 12 bases left in between. Per the germline V gene, CDR1 is ENHRY and CDR2 is SYGVKD. There are 13 residues in the CDR3.

The rearrangement uses TRBV6-1 and TRBJ1-3; 7 bases agree with TRBD1. V lost 1 base to trimming and J lost 2 bases; unmatched junction nucleotides: 2. This CDR3 comprises 15 residues. In germline, CDR1 is MNHNS, CDR2 SASEGT. In DNA, the CDR3 is TGTGCCAGCAGTGAAGGCACAGGGGCTGGAAACACCATATATTTT. Residues: CASSEGTGAGNTIYF.

This rearrangement joins TRBV28 to TRBJ2-1, with D tentatively TRBD1 (8 bases). The V end lost 8 bases, the J end lost 3 bases, and 14 bases lay between the germline ends. The CDR3 spans 14 residues. Germline values: CDR1 MDHEN, CDR2 SYDVKM. CDR3 sequence: CASRTGGGYNEQFF. The CDR3 DNA reads TGTGCCAGCCGAACAGGGGGGGGCTACAATGAGCAGTTCTTC.

This chain connects TRBV7-9 to TRBJ1-1, with 9 bases fitting TRBD1. Germline V gene data show CDR1 as SEHNR and CDR2 as FQNEAQ (reference sequence). There are 15 residues in the CDR3. Losses at the gene ends were 7 bases for V and 7 bases for J; bases not matched to a gene: 13. Here the CDR3 DNA reads TGTGCCAGCACACTACAGGGGGCGCGACACTGTGAAGCTTTCTTT. Translation: CASTLQGARHCEAFF.

The chain recombines TRBV5-6 with TRBJ2-3; unclear D gene. The CDR3 spans 14 residues. Germline CDR1 SGHDT, CDR2 YYEEEE. The V and J ends lost 0 bases and 4 bases respectively, with 9 bases between them. The CDR3 spells CASSLDTNADTQYF. In nucleotides, the CDR3 is TGTGCCAGCAGCTTGGACACGAACGCAGATACGCAGTATTTT.

This chain joins TRBV7-8 and TRBJ1-2; 7 bases line up with TRBD1. Unmatched junction bases numbered 12, after V lost 1 base and J lost 4 bases. Germline CDR1 is SGHVS and CDR2 is FQNEAQ. The CDR3 sequence is 17 residues long. Here the CDR3 reads CASSLEGAGGRGYGYTF. Written as DNA, the CDR3 is TGTGCCAGCAGCTTAGAAGGCGCAGGGGGACGGGGCTATGGCTACACCTTC.

The V and J genes are TRBV6-6 and TRBJ1-6; D not resolved. Germline V lookup: CDR1 MNHNY, CDR2 SVGAGI (reference sequence). This CDR3 contains 15 residues. The V gene lost 6 bases and the J gene lost 0 bases, with 9 bases spanning the gap. In nucleotides, the CDR3 is TGTGCCAGCAGGGAGGATAGCTCCTATAATTCACCCCTCCACTTT. It translates to CASREDSSYNSPLHF.

CDR3 amino acids: CASGEDRGLSGANVLTF. CDR3 sequence (DNA): TGTGCCAGCGGGGAGGACAGGGGGCTCTCTGGGGCCAACGTCCTGACTTTC. This chain uses TRBV2 with TRBJ2-6; TRBD1 matches 11 bases. From germline, CDR1 is SNHLY and CDR2 FYNNEI. Trimming cost V 8 bases and J 0 bases; bases outside gene matches: 6. The CDR3 spans 17 residues.

This clone was picked up a small number of times. V gene TRBV6-5 combines with J gene TRBJ2-7; maybe TRBD1 (6 bases). Germline V gene lookup returns CDR1 MNHEY and CDR2 SVGAGI. The CDR3 is 15 amino acids. V shed 4 bases and J shed 6 bases, with 19 bases lying between them. This chain's CDR3 is CASSLTGQGGTEQYF. The CDR3 nucleotides are TGTGCCAGCAGTTTAACAGGGCAGGGCGGTACCGAGCAGTACTTC.

The rearrangement joins TRBV2 to TRBJ1-2; tentatively, D is TRBD1 (6 bases). The CDR3 consists of 12 residues. V gave up 2 bases and J gave up 7 bases, with 8 bases separating them. CDR1 and CDR2 (germline): SNHLY, FYNNEI. The CDR3 loop reads CASSERGGGYTF. The CDR3 DNA sequence: TGTGCCAGCAGTGAAAGGGGGGGTGGCTACACCTTC. Complete variable domain (other parts from reference TRBV2 and TRBJ1-2): EPEVTQTPSHQVTQMGQEVILRCVPISNHLYFYWYRQILGQKVEFLVSFYNNEISEKSEIFDDQFSVERPDGSNFTLKIRSTKLEDSAMYFCASSERGGGYTFGSGTRLTVV.